The clone carrying this TCR beta chain was recorded a few times. A read error may be the cause here, since a much bigger clone is one base away. It was patients with CD8+CD57+ cell expansion by flow cytometry who were chosen for sequencing. For CDR3 and TCR beta VDJ profiling, genomic DNA was the template used. TCRdb ran MiXCR on the reads and lists one entry per CDR3 protein. Among roughly 260,000 distinct CDR3 sequences, around 45% were seen once, and the ten largest hold under 9%. These data are taken from a study of CD8+CD57+ T cells in acquired aplastic anemia. This CDR3 region has 13 residues. Germline V gene lookup returns CDR1 SEHNR and CDR2 FQNEAQ (reference sequence).

Sequenced material: sorted CD4+, CD8+, or CD8+CD57+ T cells (not recorded which) from PBMCs. The sequence was obtained from a human donor with aplastic anemia. This sequence joins TRBV7-9 and TRBJ1-1, with 7 bases fitting TRBD1. The CDR3 region is CASSPPSGTEALF. Here the CDR3 DNA reads TGTGCCAGCAGCCCCCCTTCCGGGACAGAAGCTCTCTTT. The entire variable domain, with the rest obtained from reference TRBV7-9 and TRBJ1-1, is as follows: DTGVSQNPRHKITKRGQNVTFRCDPISEHNRLYWYRQTLGQGPEFLTYFQNEAQLEKSRLLSDRFSAERPKGSFSTLEIQRTEQGDSAMYLCASSPPSGTEALFGQGTRLTVV.